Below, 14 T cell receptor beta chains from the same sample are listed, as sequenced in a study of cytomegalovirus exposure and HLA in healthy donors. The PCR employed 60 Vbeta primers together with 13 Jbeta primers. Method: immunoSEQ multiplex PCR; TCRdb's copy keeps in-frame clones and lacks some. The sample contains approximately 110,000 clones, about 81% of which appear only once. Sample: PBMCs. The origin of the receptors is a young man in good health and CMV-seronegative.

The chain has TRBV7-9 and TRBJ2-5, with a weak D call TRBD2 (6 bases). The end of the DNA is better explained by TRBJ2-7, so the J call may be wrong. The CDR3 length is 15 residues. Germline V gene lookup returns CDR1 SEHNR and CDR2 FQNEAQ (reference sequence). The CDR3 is CASSVDRGSSYEQYF. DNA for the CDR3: TGTGCCAGCAGCGTCGATCGGGGGTCATCCTACGAGCAGTACTTC.

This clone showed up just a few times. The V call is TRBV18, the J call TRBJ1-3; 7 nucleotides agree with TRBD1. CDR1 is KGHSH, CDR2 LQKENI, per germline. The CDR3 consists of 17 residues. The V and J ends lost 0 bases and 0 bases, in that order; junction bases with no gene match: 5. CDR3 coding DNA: TGTGCCAGCTCACCACCGACAGGGACAAACTCTGGAAACACCATATATTTT. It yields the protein CASSPPTGTNSGNTIYF.

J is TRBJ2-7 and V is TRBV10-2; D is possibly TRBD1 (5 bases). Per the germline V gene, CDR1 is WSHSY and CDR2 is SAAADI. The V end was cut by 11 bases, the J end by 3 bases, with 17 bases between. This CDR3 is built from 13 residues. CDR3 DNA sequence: TGCGCCTCGGGTGGGGCGGCCCTCTACGAGCAGTACTTC. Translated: CASGGAALYEQYF.

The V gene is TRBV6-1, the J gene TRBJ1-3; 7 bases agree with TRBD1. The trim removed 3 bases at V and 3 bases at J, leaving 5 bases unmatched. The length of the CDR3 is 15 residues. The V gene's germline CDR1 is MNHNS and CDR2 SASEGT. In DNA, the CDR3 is TGTGCCAGCAGTGACCACAGGGGTGTTGGAAACACCATATATTTT. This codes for CASSDHRGVGNTIYF.

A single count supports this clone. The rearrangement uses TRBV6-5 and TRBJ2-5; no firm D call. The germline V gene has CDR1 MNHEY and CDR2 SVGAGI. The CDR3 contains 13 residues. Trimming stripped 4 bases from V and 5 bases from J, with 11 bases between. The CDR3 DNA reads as TGTGCCAGCAGTTTTGGGTCCGGGGAGACCCAGTACTTC. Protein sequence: CASSFGSGETQYF.

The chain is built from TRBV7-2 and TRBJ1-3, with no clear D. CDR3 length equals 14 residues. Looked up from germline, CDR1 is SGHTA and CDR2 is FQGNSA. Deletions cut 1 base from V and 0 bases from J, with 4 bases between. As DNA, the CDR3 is TGTGCCAGCAGCTTAGTGAGCTCTGGAAACACCATATATTTT. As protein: CASSLVSSGNTIYF. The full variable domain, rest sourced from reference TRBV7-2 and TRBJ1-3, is GAGVSQSPSNKVTEKGKDVELRCDPISGHTALYWYRQSLGQGLEFLIYFQGNSAPDKSGLPSDRFSAERTGGSVSTLTIQRTQQEDSAVYLCASSLVSSGNTIYFGEGSWLTVV.

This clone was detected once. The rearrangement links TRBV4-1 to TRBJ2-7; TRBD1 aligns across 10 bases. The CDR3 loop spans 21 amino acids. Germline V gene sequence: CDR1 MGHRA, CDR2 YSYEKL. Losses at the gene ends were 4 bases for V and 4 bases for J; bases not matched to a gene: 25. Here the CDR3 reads CASSPPPGTGEEVREPYEQYF. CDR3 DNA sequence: TGCGCCAGCAGCCCCCCCCCTGGGACAGGGGAAGAGGTGCGGGAGCCGTACGAGCAGTACTTC.

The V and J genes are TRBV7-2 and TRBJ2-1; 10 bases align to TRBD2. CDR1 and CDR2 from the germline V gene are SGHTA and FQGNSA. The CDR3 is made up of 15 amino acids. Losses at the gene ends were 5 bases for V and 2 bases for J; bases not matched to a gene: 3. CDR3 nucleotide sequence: TGTGCCAGCAGCACCAGCGGGGGGGCCTACAATGAGCAGTTCTTC. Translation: CASSTSGGAYNEQFF.

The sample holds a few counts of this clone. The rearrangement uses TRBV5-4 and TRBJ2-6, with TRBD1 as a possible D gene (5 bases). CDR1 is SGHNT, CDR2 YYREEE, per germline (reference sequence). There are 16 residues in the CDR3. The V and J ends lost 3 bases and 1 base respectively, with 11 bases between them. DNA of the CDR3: TGTGCCAGCAGCTCGGTTGGGGCTTCTGGGGCCAACGTCCTGACTTTC. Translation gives CASSSVGASGANVLTF.

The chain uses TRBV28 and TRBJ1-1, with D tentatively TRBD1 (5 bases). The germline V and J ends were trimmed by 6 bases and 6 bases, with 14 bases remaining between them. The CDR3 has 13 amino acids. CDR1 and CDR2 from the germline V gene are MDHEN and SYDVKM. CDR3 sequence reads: CASSRTNKAEAFF. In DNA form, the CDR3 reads TGTGCCAGCAGCCGGACAAATAAGGCTGAAGCTTTCTTT.

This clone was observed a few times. The CDR3 coding sequence is TGTGCCAGCAGTTACACCAGGGGGGAAAACATTCAGTACTTC. This gives the protein CASSYTRGENIQYF. This rearrangement joins TRBV6-5 to TRBJ2-4, with D tentatively TRBD1 (7 bases). The germline V gene encodes CDR1 MNHEY and CDR2 SVGAGI. This CDR3 is 14 amino acids long. V was cut by 2 bases and J by 5 bases, with 10 bases left in between.

CDR3: CASSNVQGSYEQYF. For the CDR3, the DNA is TGTGCCAGCAGCAACGTACAGGGATCCTACGAGCAGTACTTC. V gene TRBV6-5 combines with J gene TRBJ2-7, with D possibly TRBD1 on 6 matching bases. The CDR3 covers 14 residues. Germline lookup yields CDR1 MNHEY and CDR2 SVGAGI. With 6 bases removed from V and 1 base from J, the gap between germline ends came to 13 bases.

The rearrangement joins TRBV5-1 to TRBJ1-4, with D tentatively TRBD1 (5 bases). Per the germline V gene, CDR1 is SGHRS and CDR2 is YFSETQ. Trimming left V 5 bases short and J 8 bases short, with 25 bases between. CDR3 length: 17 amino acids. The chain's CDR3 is CASSLAVPGRGGEKLFF. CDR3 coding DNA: TGCGCCAGCAGTTTAGCTGTACCGGGACGTGGAGGGGAAAAACTGTTTTTT.

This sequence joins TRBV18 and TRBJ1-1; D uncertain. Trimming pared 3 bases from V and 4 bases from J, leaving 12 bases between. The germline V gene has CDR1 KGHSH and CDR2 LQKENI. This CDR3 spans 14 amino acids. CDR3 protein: CASSPVPSGTEAFF. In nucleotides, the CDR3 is TGTGCCAGCTCACCGGTCCCGAGTGGCACTGAAGCTTTCTTT.